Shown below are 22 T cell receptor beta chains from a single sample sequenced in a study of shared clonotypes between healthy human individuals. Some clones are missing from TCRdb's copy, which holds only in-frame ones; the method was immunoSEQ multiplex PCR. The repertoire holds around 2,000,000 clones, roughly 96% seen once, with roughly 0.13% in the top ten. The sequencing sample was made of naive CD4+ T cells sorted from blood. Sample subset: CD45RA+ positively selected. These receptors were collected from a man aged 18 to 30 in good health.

CDR3 loop: CASSDPAMNTEAFF. The CDR3 DNA reads TGTGCCAGCAGTGACCCAGCCATGAACACTGAAGCTTTCTTT. The V call is TRBV28, the J call TRBJ1-1; D is undetermined. The CDR3 spans 14 residues. Trimming took off 5 bases at V and 0 bases at J, with 10 bases between the two ends. Germline lookup yields CDR1 MDHEN and CDR2 SYDVKM.

CDR3 in amino acids: CAWSRPPVDTIYF. CDR3 in DNA: TGTGCCTGGAGTCGTCCACCGGTAGACACCATATATTTT. The chain carries TRBV30 and TRBJ2-2; D uncertain. The J call is uncertain, as TRBJ1-3 better fits the DNA end. Per the germline V gene, CDR1 is GTSNPN and CDR2 is SVGIG (reference sequence). CDR3 size: 13 residues.

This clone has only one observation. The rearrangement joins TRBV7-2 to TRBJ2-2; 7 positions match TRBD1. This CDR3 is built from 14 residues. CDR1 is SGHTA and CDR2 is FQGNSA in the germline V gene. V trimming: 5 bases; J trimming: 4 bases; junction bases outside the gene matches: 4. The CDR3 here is CASSPGTVTGELFF. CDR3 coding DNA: TGTGCCAGCAGCCCTGGGACAGTCACCGGGGAGCTGTTTTTT. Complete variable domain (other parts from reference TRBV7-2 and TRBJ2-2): GAGVSQSPSNKVTEKGKDVELRCDPISGHTALYWYRQSLGQGLEFLIYFQGNSAPDKSGLPSDRFSAERTGGSVSTLTIQRTQQEDSAVYLCASSPGTVTGELFFGEGSRLTVL.

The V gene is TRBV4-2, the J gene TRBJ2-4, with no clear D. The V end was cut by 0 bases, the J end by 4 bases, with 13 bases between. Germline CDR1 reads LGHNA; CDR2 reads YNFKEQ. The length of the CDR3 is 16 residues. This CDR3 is CASSQDRAGEKNIQYF. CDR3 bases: TGTGCCAGCAGCCAAGATAGGGCAGGAGAAAAAAACATTCAGTACTTC.

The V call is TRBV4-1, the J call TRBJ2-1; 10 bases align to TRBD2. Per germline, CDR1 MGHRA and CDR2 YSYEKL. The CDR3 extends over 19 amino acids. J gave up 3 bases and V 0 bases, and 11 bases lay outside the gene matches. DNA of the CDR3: TGCGCCAGCAGCCAAGAGGCACTATCGGGACTAGCGAACTACAATGAGCAGTTCTTC. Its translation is CASSQEALSGLANYNEQFF.

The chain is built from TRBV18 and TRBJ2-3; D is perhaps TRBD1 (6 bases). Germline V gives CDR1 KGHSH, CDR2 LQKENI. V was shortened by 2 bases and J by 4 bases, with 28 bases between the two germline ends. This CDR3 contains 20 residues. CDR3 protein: CASSPNLPVHRQGRADTQYF. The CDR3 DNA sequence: TGTGCCAGCTCACCAAATCTTCCAGTTCACAGGCAGGGGCGGGCAGATACGCAGTATTTT.

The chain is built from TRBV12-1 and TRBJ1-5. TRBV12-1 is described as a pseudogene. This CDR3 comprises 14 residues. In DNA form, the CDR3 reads TGTGCCAGCAGCTTTCCGATCCCCAATCAGCCCCAGCATTTT. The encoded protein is CASSFPIPNQPQHF.

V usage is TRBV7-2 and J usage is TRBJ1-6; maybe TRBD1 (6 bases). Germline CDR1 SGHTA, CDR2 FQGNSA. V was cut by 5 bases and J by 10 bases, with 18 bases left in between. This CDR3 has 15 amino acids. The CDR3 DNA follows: TGTGCCAGCAGCCCTACGGTACAGGGCCGCTCACCCCTCCACTTT. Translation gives CASSPTVQGRSPLHF.

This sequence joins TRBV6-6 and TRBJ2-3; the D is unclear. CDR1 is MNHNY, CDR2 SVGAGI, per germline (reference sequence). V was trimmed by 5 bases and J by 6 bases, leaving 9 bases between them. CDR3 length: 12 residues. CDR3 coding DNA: TGTGCCAGCAGTGATGCCGGGGATACGCAGTATTTT. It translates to CASSDAGDTQYF.

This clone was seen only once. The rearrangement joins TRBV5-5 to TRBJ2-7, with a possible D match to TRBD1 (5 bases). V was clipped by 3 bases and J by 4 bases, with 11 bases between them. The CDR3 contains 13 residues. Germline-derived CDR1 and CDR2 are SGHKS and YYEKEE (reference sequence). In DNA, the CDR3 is TGTGCCAGCAGCTGGGCGCAGGGTTACGAGCAGTACTTC. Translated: CASSWAQGYEQYF.

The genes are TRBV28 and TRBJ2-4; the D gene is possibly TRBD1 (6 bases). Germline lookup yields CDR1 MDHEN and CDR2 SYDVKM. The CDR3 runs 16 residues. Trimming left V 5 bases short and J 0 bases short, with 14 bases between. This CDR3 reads CASSLTGFLAKNIQYF. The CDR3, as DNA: TGTGCCAGCAGTCTTACAGGGTTCCTAGCCAAAAACATTCAGTACTTC.

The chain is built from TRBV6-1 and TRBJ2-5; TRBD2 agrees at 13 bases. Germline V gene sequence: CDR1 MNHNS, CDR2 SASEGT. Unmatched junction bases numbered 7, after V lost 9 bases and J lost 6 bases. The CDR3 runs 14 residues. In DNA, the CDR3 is TGTGCCAGTCGACTAGCGGGAGGTGAGAAGACCCAGTACTTC. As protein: CASRLAGGEKTQYF.

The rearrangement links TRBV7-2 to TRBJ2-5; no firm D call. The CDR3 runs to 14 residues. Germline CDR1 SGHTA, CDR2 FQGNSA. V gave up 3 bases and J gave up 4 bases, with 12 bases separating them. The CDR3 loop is CASSFGDGLETQYF. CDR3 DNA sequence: TGTGCCAGCAGCTTCGGCGACGGCTTAGAGACCCAGTACTTC.

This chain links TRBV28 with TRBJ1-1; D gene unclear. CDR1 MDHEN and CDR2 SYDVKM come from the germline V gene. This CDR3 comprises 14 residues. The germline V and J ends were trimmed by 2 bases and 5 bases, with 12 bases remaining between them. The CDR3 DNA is TGTGCCAGCAGTTTAATGAAGGCAGTAACTGAAGCTTTCTTT. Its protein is CASSLMKAVTEAFF.

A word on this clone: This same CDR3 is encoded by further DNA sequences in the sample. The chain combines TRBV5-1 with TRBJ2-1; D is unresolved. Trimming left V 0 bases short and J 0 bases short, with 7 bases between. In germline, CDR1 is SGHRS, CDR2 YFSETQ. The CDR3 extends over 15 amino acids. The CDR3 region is CASSLESPSYNEQFF. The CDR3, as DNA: TGCGCCAGCAGCTTGGAAAGTCCCTCCTACAATGAGCAGTTCTTC. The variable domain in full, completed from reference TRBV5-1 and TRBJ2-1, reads KAGVTQTPRYLIKTRGQQVTLSCSPISGHRSVSWYQQTPGQGLQFLFEYFSETQRNKGNFPGRFSGRQFSNSRSEMNVSTLELGDSALYLCASSLESPSYNEQFFGPGTRLTVL.

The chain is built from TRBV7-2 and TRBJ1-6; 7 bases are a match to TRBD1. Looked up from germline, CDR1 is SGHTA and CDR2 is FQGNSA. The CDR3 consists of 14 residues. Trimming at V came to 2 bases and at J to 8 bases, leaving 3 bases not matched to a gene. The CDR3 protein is CASSLTGVDSPLHF. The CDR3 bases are TGTGCCAGCAGCTTAACAGGGGTCGATTCACCCCTCCACTTT.

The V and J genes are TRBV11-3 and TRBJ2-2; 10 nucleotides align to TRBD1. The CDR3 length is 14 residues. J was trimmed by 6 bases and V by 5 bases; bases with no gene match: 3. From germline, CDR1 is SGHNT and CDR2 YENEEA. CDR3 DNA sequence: TGTGCCAGCAGCCGACAGGGGGCGTCCGGGGAGCTGTTTTTT. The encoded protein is CASSRQGASGELFF.

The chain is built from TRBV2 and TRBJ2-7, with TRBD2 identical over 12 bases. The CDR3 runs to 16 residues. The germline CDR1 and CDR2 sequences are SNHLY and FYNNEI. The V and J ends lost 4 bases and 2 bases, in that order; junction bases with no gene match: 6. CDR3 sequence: CASSATSGRLAYEQYF. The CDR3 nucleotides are TGTGCCAGCAGTGCAACTAGCGGGAGGCTCGCCTACGAGCAGTACTTC. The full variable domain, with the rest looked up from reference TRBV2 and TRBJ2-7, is EPEVTQTPSHQVTQMGQEVILRCVPISNHLYFYWYRQILGQKVEFLVSFYNNEISEKSEIFDDQFSVERPDGSNFTLKIRSTKLEDSAMYFCASSATSGRLAYEQYFGPGTRLTVT.

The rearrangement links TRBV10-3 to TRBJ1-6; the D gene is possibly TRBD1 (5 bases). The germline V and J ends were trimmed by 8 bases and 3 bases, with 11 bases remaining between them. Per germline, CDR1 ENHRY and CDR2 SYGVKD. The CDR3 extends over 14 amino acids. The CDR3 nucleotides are TGTGCCATCGGGACCGGGGGCTATAATTCACCCCTCCACTTT. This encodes CAIGTGGYNSPLHF.

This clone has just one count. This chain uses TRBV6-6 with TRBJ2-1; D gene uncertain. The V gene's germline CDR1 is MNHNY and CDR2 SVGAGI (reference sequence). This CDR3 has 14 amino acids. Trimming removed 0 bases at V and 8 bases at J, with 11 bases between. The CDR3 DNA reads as TGTGCCAGCAGTTACTCGGGCGGAGCCTATGAGCAGTTCTTC. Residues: CASSYSGGAYEQFF.

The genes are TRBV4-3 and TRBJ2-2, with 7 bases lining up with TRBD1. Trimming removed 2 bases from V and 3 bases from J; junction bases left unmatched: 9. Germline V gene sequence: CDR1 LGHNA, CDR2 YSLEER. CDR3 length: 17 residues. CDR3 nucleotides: TGCGCCAGCAGCCAACCCCATAGCACAGGGGACACCGGGGAGCTGTTTTTT. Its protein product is CASSQPHSTGDTGELFF.

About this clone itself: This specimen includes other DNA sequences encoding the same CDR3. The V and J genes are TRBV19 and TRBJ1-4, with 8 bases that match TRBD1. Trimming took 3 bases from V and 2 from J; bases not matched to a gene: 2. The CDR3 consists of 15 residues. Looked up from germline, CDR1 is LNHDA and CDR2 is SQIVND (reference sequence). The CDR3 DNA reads TGTGCCAGTAGTATTCAGGGGGCGACTAATGAAAAACTGTTTTTT. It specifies CASSIQGATNEKLFF. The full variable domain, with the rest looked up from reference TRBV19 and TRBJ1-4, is DGGITQSPKYLFRKEGQNVTLSCEQNLNHDAMYWYRQDPGQGLRLIYYSQIVNDFQKGDIAEGYSVSREKKESFPLTVTSAQKNPTAFYLCASSIQGATNEKLFFGSGTQLSVL.